The 8 T cell receptor beta chains below all came from one sample that was sequenced in a study of blood T cell repertoires in COVID-19 (TCRdb year 2020). The receptor library was made with the immunoSEQ multiplex PCR assay. Not all clones reach the TCRdb copy of this immuneACCESS table, which keeps in-frame sequences only. Checked studies attribute under half of the gap to unresolved V genes and leave the rest unexplained. The sample table shows more than 100,000 clones, and roughly 80% are seen once. About 15% of the sample is in the top ten clones. The material sequenced was peripheral blood. These receptors were obtained from a woman aged 45-65 years with acute or convalescent COVID-19.

The V and J genes are TRBV5-6 and TRBJ2-7, with 9 nucleotides matching TRBD1. V dropped 0 bases and J dropped 0; count of bases not matched to a gene: 1. The germline gives CDR1 SGHDT, CDR2 YYEEEE. The CDR3 is 15 residues long. The CDR3 DNA reads as TGTGCCAGCAGCTTGGGGGGACAGGGCTCCTACGAGCAGTACTTC. This gives the protein CASSLGGQGSYEQYF.

This chain links TRBV5-1 with TRBJ2-2; 7 bases line up with TRBD2. Germline lookup yields CDR1 SGHRS and CDR2 YFSETQ. The V segment lost 7 bases and the J segment 0 bases; nucleotides outside the gene matches: 15. The CDR3 contains 18 residues. The CDR3 coding sequence is TGCGCCAGCCAAATTCGAGGGGACGGGGGGACGAACACCGGGGAGCTGTTTTTT. It is translated as CASQIRGDGGTNTGELFF.

The chain couples TRBV5-1 to TRBJ2-3; possible D gene TRBD2, 5 bases. This CDR3 region has 15 residues. Trimming took off 0 bases at V and 2 bases at J, with 10 bases between the two ends. Germline V gives CDR1 SGHRS, CDR2 YFSETQ. CDR3 bases: TGCGCCAGCAGCTTGGGGCGGGCCGTCACAGATACGCAGTATTTT. This gives the protein CASSLGRAVTDTQYF.

This chain connects TRBV11-2 to TRBJ1-1, with a weak D call TRBD1 (5 bases). The V gene's germline CDR1 is SGHAT and CDR2 FQNNGV. This CDR3 is built from 14 residues. With 5 bases removed from V and 1 base from J, the gap between germline ends came to 11 bases. The CDR3 DNA sequence: TGTGCCAGCAGCCAAGGCAGGGCGAACACTGAAGCTTTCTTT. Translating gives CASSQGRANTEAFF.

The J gene is TRBJ1-4, the V gene TRBV30; 9 bases are shared with TRBD1. Trimming at V came to 5 bases and at J to 7 bases, leaving 2 bases not matched to a gene. Germline CDR1 and CDR2: GTSNPN and SVGIG (reference sequence). The CDR3 has 12 residues. The CDR3 here is CAWGQGTEKLFF. The CDR3 DNA sequence: TGTGCCTGGGGACAGGGGACTGAAAAACTGTTTTTT.

The rearrangement links TRBV12-5 to TRBJ2-5; 13 bases agree with TRBD2. Germline V CDR1 and CDR2: LGHNT, FRNRAP. The CDR3 has 15 amino acids. V lost 6 bases to trimming and J lost 5 bases; unmatched junction nucleotides: 6. The CDR3 DNA is TGTGCTAGTGGCAAGGGACTAGCGGGGCGTGAGACCCAGTACTTC. Translation gives CASGKGLAGRETQYF.

This chain connects TRBV5-1 to TRBJ2-2; possible D gene TRBD1, 5 bases. Trimming took 3 bases from V and 4 from J, leaving 16 bases between them. The CDR3 consists of 16 residues. CDR1 is SGHRS, CDR2 YFSETQ, per germline. The CDR3 region has the DNA TGCGCCAGCAGCTCTAAAACAGGAAACCCCACCGGGGAGCTGTTTTTT. It specifies CASSSKTGNPTGELFF.

V is TRBV18 and J is TRBJ1-3, with TRBD1 matching over 7 bases. V shed 6 bases and J 0 bases; nucleotides not matched to a gene: 5. Germline lookup yields CDR1 KGHSH and CDR2 LQKENI. This CDR3 comprises 15 residues. In nucleotides, the CDR3 is TGTGCCAGCTCCCTGGACAGGAGCTCTGGAAACACCATATATTTT. It yields the protein CASSLDRSSGNTIYF.